This TCR beta chain was profiled in a study of blood T cell repertoires in COVID-19. In the study overall: Whether acute or convalescent, the COVID-19 samples came from the United States, Italy and Spain.

Participants came from about two dozen US areas, aged roughly 18 to 95 years. Cohort allocation depended upon clinical history that participants reported. The CDR3 is 12 amino acids. Trimming took off 6 bases at V and 3 bases at J, with 6 bases between the two ends. In the authors' workflow: Amplified reference gene primers provided the basis for estimating nucleated cell counts. Data came from immunoSEQ multiplex PCR; TCRdb stores just in-frame clones and leaves some out. V and J calls and clone size are those listed in that table; D and trimming were worked out from the DNA. The profile shows approximately 300,000 clones, more than 90% of them singletons. This clone was seen a single time.

This clonotype was sampled from a woman aged 25 to 39 who had been exposed to COVID-19. The chain recombines TRBV12-3 or TRBV12-4 with TRBJ1-3, with no clear D. The sample taken for sequencing was PBMCs or T cells enriched from blood (not recorded which). The CDR3 DNA reads as TGTGCCAGCAGCCTAAATGGAAACACCATATATTTT. It encodes CASSLNGNTIYF.